Listed below are T cell receptor beta chains from one sample, sequenced in a study of cytomegalovirus exposure and HLA in healthy donors. The data were produced by immunoSEQ multiplex PCR, yet TCRdb's version contains in-frame clones alone and is incomplete. This sample has 95,000 to 150,000 clones, with roughly 80% found just once. The sequencing sample was made of PBMCs. The source is a woman between 40 and 50 years old in good health and CMV-seropositive. Each CDR3 is given with its conserved first and last residue.

CDR3 protein,V gene
CASSPRTGGGTLKQYF,TRBV6-6
CASSGLAGFGGEQFF,TRBV9
CASSQGSAGGPPYEQYF,TRBV4-1
CASSYDGGRNYEQYF,TRBV6-5
CASSLAKRGQGEGNTEAFF,TRBV5-4
CASREAGAYEQYF,TRBV27
CASSLGLAGGYNEQFF,TRBV5-1
CASSFTRGPGELFF,TRBV7-2
CATRWGGEETQYF,TRBV6-1
CASSESLASGTHEQFF,TRBV10-1
CASSDPDRAQGGELFF,TRBV5-4
CASSPTGPEFPYEQYF,TRBV5-1
CSASGQENTEAFF,TRBV29-1
CASSVATGATETQYF,TRBV9
CASSQLGDFQETQYF,TRBV14
CASTREERSPLHF,TRBV6-1
CASSDLDQPQHF,TRBV4-1
CASSLGQRETQYF,TRBV5-1
CASSSSGTSPCEQFF,TRBV6-8
CASSPSRTSNSPLHF,TRBV6-1
CASSVGQGNYEQYF,TRBV9
CASSPGQGTGANVLTF,TRBV7-9
CASSLVSRGAGELFF,TRBV7-2
CASSQQRLAGNEQFF,TRBV4-2
CASSGGTSGSRETQYF,TRBV5-5
CASSGAGGRGEQFF,TRBV6-1
CASSLARGNTGELFF,TRBV5-1
CASSSRGQLNYGYTF,TRBV12-1
CASSHLWRGRTGTIYF,TRBV4-1
CASSNRGQGVRAFF,TRBV21-1
CASSLDRDEKLFF,TRBV18
CASSLYGRGSTDTQYF,TRBV5-6
CASSLVPGNEQFF,TRBV11-1
CASRGLAGANEQFF,TRBV2
CASSTQGNQPQHF,TRBV9
CASSTDRGPRPQHF,TRBV6-1
CASSQDRGIYEQFF,TRBV6-1
CASSQESSPGNTIYF,TRBV14
CASSLGAASGPSTDTQYF,TRBV5-1
CASSQDPATGLGQYF,TRBV4-1
CASSINLAGGGETQYF,TRBV7-6
CASSAQGATEAFF,TRBV6-1